There are a few counts of the clone carrying this T cell receptor beta chain. Its specificity is unknown. This sample was included in a study of CD8 T cells in ankylosing spondylitis. TCRdb passed the 5' RACE reads through MiXCR, listing each CDR3 protein once. The sample records hundreds of thousands of distinct CDR3 sequences, 18% being singletons. Study results and limitations: A TCR beta motif of several highly homologous variants appeared characteristic of ankylosing spondylitis blood. Some of these motif variants have turned up before, in reports on reactive arthritis synovial fluid and blood.

The sample comprised blood, either unsorted or a sorted T cell fraction (not recorded which). This receptor was identified in a male donor with ankylosing spondylitis.

CDR3 region: CASSQEGGQGFYEQYF. The CDR3 bases are TGTGCCAGCAGCCAGGAAGGGGGACAGGGGTTCTACGAGCAGTACTTC. The chain links TRBV4-2 to TRBJ2-7, with TRBD1 matching 10 bases. This CDR3 comprises 16 residues. Trimming removed 3 bases from V and 3 bases from J; junction bases left unmatched: 8. Germline values: CDR1 LGHNA, CDR2 YNFKEQ.